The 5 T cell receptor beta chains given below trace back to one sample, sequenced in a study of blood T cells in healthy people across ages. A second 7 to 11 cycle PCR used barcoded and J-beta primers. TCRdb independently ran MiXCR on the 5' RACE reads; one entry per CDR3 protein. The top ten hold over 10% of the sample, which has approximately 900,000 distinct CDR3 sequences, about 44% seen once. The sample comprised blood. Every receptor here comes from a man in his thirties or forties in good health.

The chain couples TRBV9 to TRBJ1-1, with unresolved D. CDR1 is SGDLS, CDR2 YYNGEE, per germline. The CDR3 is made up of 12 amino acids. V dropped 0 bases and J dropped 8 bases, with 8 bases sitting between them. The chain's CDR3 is CASSVENGEAFF. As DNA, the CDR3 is TGTGCCAGCAGCGTAGAAAACGGAGAAGCTTTCTTT.

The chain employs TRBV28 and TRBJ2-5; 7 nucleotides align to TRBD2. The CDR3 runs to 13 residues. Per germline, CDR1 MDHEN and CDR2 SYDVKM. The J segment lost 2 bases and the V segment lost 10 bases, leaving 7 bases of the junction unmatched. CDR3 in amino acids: CATQAGTQETQYF. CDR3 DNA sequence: TGTGCCACCCAAGCGGGGACTCAAGAGACCCAGTACTTC.

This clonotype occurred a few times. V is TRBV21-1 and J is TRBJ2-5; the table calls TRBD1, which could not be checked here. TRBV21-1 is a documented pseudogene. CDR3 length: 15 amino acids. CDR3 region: CASTLRGTHPETQYF. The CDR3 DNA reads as TGTGCCAGCACCCTAAGGGGGACTCACCCAGAGACCCAGTACTTC.

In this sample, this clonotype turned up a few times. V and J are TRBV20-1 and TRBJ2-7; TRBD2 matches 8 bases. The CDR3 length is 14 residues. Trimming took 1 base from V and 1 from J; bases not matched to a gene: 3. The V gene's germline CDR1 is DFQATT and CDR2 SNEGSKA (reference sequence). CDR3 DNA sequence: TGCAGTGCTAGAGGGGGCGGGGGGTCCTACGAGCAGTACTTC. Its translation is CSARGGGGSYEQYF.

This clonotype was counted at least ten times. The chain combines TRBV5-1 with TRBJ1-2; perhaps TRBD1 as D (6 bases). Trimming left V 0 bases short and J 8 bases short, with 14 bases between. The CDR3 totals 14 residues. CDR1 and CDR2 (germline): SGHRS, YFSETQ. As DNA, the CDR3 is TGCGCCAGCAGCTTGGAACAGGGACGTTACGGCTACACCTTC. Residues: CASSLEQGRYGYTF.